The 15 T cell receptor beta chains below come from one sample, sequenced in a study of blood T cells in healthy people across ages. Next came a second PCR, run for about 6 to 12 cycles, which used a sample-barcoded 5' primer along with a J-beta primer mix. TCRdb called the 5' RACE reads again in MiXCR, with one record for every CDR3 protein. This sample yields about 1,800,000 distinct CDR3 sequences, of which about 28% are seen a single time; 7.7% belongs to the top ten. Sequenced material: blood. Source of these receptors: a woman aged 25 to 39 in good health.

J is TRBJ2-5 and V is TRBV9, with TRBD1 matching 10 bases. The CDR3 totals 16 residues. Germline CDR1 reads SGDLS; CDR2 reads YYNGEE. With 4 bases clipped from V and 4 bases from J, the junction kept 10 bases outside the gene matches. The CDR3, as DNA: TGTGCCAGCAGCTCAAACCGGGACAGGGGAGGAGAGACCCAGTACTTC. It translates to CASSSNRDRGGETQYF.

Here the CDR3 DNA reads TGTGCCAGCAGCCATCCGGGACAGGGAATCGAAAAACTGTTTTTT. Its protein product is CASSHPGQGIEKLFF. J is TRBJ1-4 and V is TRBV11-2; 9 bases map to TRBD1. CDR1 is SGHAT and CDR2 is FQNNGV in the germline V gene. The trim removed 5 bases at V and 8 bases at J, leaving 9 bases unmatched. The CDR3 has 15 residues.

Ten or more counts support this clonotype. The chain couples TRBV5-1 to TRBJ2-5; 10 nucleotides agree with TRBD2. The CDR3 is 15 residues long. After removal of 4 bases from V and 3 bases from J, the junction contained 6 bases not matched to a gene. CDR1 is SGHRS and CDR2 is YFSETQ in the germline V gene. The CDR3 spells CASSVALAGEETQYF. The CDR3 coding sequence is TGCGCCAGCAGCGTCGCTCTAGCGGGGGAAGAGACCCAGTACTTC.

This clonotype was recorded at least ten times. This rearrangement joins TRBV4-3 to TRBJ2-3; possible D gene TRBD2, 6 bases. Per the germline V gene, CDR1 is LGHNA and CDR2 is YSLEER. V gave up 5 bases and J gave up 6 bases, with 12 bases separating them. This CDR3 is built from 13 residues. The CDR3 sequence: CASSNNAGDTQYF. The CDR3 DNA sequence: TGCGCCAGCAGCAACAACGCGGGGGATACGCAGTATTTT.

The rearrangement links TRBV2 to TRBJ1-1; TRBD1 matches 7 bases. The CDR3 runs to 17 residues. Germline V gene lookup returns CDR1 SNHLY and CDR2 FYNNEI. Germline trimming cut 3 bases from V and 2 bases from J; bases unmatched to any gene: 12. The DNA for the CDR3 is TGTGCCAGCAGTGACCCGGGGGCCACAGGGGCCAACACTGAAGCTTTCTTT. This gives the protein CASSDPGATGANTEAFF.

This clonotype has a count of ten or more. The rearrangement joins TRBV28 to TRBJ2-3, with unresolved D. CDR1 is MDHEN and CDR2 is SYDVKM in the germline V gene. With 2 bases removed from V and 6 bases from J, the gap between germline ends came to 6 bases. The CDR3 contains 12 residues. The CDR3 protein is CASSLNSDTQYF. CDR3 sequence (DNA): TGTGCCAGCAGTTTAAATTCCGATACGCAGTATTTT.

Worth noting for this clonotype: Given a much more abundant clone one base away, this may be a read error. The chain couples TRBV12-3 or TRBV12-4 to TRBJ2-1; 9 bases are shared with TRBD2. This CDR3 is 16 amino acids long. The CDR3 DNA sequence: TGTGTCAGCAGTTTATGGCTAGCGGGGACATACAATGAGCAGTTCTTC. This gives the protein CVSSLWLAGTYNEQFF.

The chain joins TRBV20-1 to TRBJ2-7, with 12 bases fitting TRBD2. The CDR3 length is 14 residues. CDR1 DFQATT and CDR2 SNEGSKA come from the germline V gene (reference sequence). Losses at the gene ends were 1 base for V and 7 bases for J; bases not matched to a gene: 5. CDR3 sequence reads: CSARAGLAGFEQYF. In DNA form, the CDR3 reads TGCAGTGCTAGAGCAGGACTAGCGGGATTTGAGCAGTACTTC.

The gene calls are TRBV20-1 and TRBJ2-1, with TRBD2 identical over 10 bases. CDR1 is DFQATT and CDR2 is SNEGSKA in the germline V gene (reference sequence). The CDR3 runs to 13 residues. The V gene end was trimmed by 6 bases and the J gene end by 13 bases; junction bases not matched to a gene: 12. The CDR3 spells CSADRLAGAHQFF. In DNA, the CDR3 is TGCAGTGCAGACCGACTAGCGGGTGCTCACCAGTTCTTC.

V is TRBV5-4 and J is TRBJ1-1, with a weak D call TRBD1 (6 bases). V lost 0 bases and J lost 3, with 9 bases in between. Per germline, CDR1 SGHNT and CDR2 YYREEE (reference sequence). The CDR3 sequence is 14 residues long. The CDR3 DNA reads TGTGCCAGCAGCTTGGACAGGGATCACACTGAAGCTTTCTTT. As protein: CASSLDRDHTEAFF.

There are a few counts of this clonotype. The chain links TRBV29-1 to TRBJ2-5; TRBD1 agrees at 7 bases. The V and J ends lost 2 bases and 6 bases, in that order; junction bases with no gene match: 6. The CDR3 loop spans 13 amino acids. In germline, CDR1 is SQVTM, CDR2 ANQGSEA. CDR3 sequence reads: CSVESAQGKTQYF. CDR3 coding DNA: TGCAGCGTTGAATCCGCACAGGGGAAGACCCAGTACTTC.

Turning to this clonotype: A read error is possible here, since a much larger clone lies one base away. The rearrangement links TRBV10-2 to TRBJ2-1; 10 bases agree with TRBD1. The J call may be wrong; the DNA end is better matched by TRBJ2-7. This CDR3 has 15 residues. Germline assignment: CDR1 WSHSY and CDR2 SAAADI. The CDR3 is CASSEPGTGEAEQYF. CDR3 DNA: TGCGCCAGCAGTGAGCCTGGGACAGGGGAGGCTGAGCAGTACTTC.

This clonotype showed up just a few times. Sequence at one end of the junction differs from germline and may be a read error. This chain joins TRBV29-1 and TRBJ2-4; D unclear. The V gene's germline CDR1 is SQVTM and CDR2 ANQGSEA. The CDR3 sequence is 14 residues long. DNA for the CDR3: TGCAGCGTTGAAGATGAGAGAGCCAAAAACATTCTGTACTTC. It encodes CSVEDERAKNILYF.

In its sample, this clonotype was seen many times. J is TRBJ2-5 and V is TRBV4-1, with 7 bases fitting TRBD2. The CDR3 has 15 residues. The V gene's germline CDR1 is MGHRA and CDR2 YSYEKL. V shed 4 bases and J 2 bases; nucleotides not matched to a gene: 7. The CDR3 DNA follows: TGCGCCAGCAGCCGAGAGCTAGCGGATCAAGAGACCCAGTACTTC. As protein: CASSRELADQETQYF.

V and J are TRBV7-2 and TRBJ1-6; D is possibly TRBD1 (6 bases). Germline V gene data show CDR1 as SGHTA and CDR2 as FQGNSA. The CDR3 sequence is 15 residues long. V was trimmed by 2 bases and J by 10 bases, leaving 15 bases between them. DNA for the CDR3: TGTGCCAGCAGCTTACCACAGGGTTCAGGGTCACCCCTCCACTTT. Encoded protein: CASSLPQGSGSPLHF.